This T cell receptor beta chain emerged from a study of blood T cells in healthy people across ages. It was with a sample-barcoded 5' primer and a J-beta primer mix that a second PCR of roughly 7 to 12 cycles was run. A template-switch adaptor with 12 random nucleotides tagged each cDNA molecule. TCRdb re-derived calls from the 5' RACE reads in MiXCR, one entry per CDR3 protein. The repertoire holds roughly 1,100,000 distinct CDR3 sequences, approximately 26% seen once, with less than 0.75% in the top ten. Study results and limitations: Among T cells, TCR beta diversity per million cells dropped roughly linearly as age rose.

This clonotype was seen a handful of times. Its antigen is currently unknown. These data are also associated with another study on T cells of mothers and their children. That investigation notes: Each mother gave over 8.5 million TCR beta CDR3 reads; each child, some 2.8 million. No clones detected were persistent microchimeric T cell clones.

The sequenced sample consisted of blood. The receptor was derived from a girl aged 2 to 10 in good health.

CDR3 protein: CSVDIGETQYF. The CDR3 coding sequence is TGCAGCGTTGATATCGGAGAGACCCAGTACTTC. The V call is TRBV29-1, the J call TRBJ2-5; D is unclear. Trimming cost V 3 bases and J 4 bases, with 6 bases left between them. The CDR3 totals 11 residues. Per the germline V gene, CDR1 is SQVTM and CDR2 is ANQGSEA.